This record looks at one T cell receptor beta chain sequence and its context. The antigen remains undetermined. The data were taken from a study of shared clonotypes between healthy human individuals. Study summary: The plates for each donor numbered three CD4 naive, three CD4 memory, two CD8 naive and one CD8 memory.

The V end was cut by 3 bases, the J end by 9 bases, with 8 bases between. This CDR3 contains 10 residues. Germline CDR1 DFQATT, CDR2 SNEGSKA (reference sequence). Assay: immunoSEQ multiplex PCR; the TCRdb copy retains only in-frame clones and omits some. The profile shows 600,000 to 750,000 clones, 72% of them singletons. Whole-study results and caveats: Donor scarcity curtailed the genetic and exposure-history diversity represented herein. All-four-donor shared clonotypes had higher generation probabilities than non-shared clonotypes did. Across subsets, estimated richness was generally greater for naive than for memory populations.

The sequenced material came from memory CD4+ T cells sorted from blood. As to subset: CD45RA-negative fraction. V usage is TRBV20-1 and J usage is TRBJ1-1; tentatively, D is TRBD1 (6 bases). The receptor comes from a woman in her twenties or thirties in good health. For the CDR3, the DNA is TGCAGTGCTAGCGGGACAAAAGCTTTCTTT. It translates to CSASGTKAFF.